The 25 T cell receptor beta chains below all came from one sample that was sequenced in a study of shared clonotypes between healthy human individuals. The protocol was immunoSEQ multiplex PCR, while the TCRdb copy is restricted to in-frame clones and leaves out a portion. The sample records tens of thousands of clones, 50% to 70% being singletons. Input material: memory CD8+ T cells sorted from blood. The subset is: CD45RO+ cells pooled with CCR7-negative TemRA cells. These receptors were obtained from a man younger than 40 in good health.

CDR3 nucleotide sequence: TGTGCCAGCAGCTTATACCAGGGACTTGGGACTACAACTAATGAAAAACTGTTTTTT. This sequence encodes CASSLYQGLGTTTNEKLFF. The V and J genes are TRBV7-9 and TRBJ1-4, with TRBD1 as a possible D gene (5 bases). The CDR3 is made up of 19 amino acids. Trimming stripped 2 bases from V and 0 bases from J, with 19 bases between. Germline CDR1 and CDR2: SEHNR and FQNEAQ (reference sequence).

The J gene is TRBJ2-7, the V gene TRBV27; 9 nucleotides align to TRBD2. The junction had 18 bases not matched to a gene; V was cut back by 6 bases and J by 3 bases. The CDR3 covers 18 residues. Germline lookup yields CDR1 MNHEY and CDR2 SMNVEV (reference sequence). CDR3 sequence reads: CASRGLSGSPLRVYEQYF. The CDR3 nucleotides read TGTGCCAGCAGAGGACTTAGCGGGAGCCCCCTACGGGTCTACGAGCAGTACTTC.

As DNA, the CDR3 is TGTGCCAGCAGTCTGGTATGGTCTAGCACCGGGGAGCTGTTTTTT. It codes for CASSLVWSSTGELFF. This chain uses TRBV27 with TRBJ2-2; no clear D. The CDR3 totals 15 residues. Germline assignment: CDR1 MNHEY and CDR2 SMNVEV (reference sequence). Trimming took off 5 bases at V and 4 bases at J, with 14 bases between the two ends.

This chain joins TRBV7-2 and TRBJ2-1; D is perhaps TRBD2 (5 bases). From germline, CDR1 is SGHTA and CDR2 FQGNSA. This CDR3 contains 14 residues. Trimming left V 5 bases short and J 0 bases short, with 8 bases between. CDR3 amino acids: CASSTGSSYNEQFF. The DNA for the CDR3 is TGTGCCAGCAGCACGGGGAGCTCCTACAATGAGCAGTTCTTC.

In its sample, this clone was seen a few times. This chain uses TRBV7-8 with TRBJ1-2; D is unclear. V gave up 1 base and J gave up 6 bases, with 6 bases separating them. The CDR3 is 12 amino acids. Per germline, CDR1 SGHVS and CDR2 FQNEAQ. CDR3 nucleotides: TGTGCCAGCAGCTTAGAGAATAATGGCTACACCTTC. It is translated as CASSLENNGYTF.

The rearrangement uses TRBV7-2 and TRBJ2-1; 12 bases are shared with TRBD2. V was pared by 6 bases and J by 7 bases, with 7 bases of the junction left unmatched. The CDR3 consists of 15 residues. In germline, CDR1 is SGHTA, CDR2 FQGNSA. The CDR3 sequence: CASRGTGLAGNEQFF. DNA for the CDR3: TGTGCCAGCAGGGGGACCGGACTAGCGGGAAATGAGCAGTTCTTC.

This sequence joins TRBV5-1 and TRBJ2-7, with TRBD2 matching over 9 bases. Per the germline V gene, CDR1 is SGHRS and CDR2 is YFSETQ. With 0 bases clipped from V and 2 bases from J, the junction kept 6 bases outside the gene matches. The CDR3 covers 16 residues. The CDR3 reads CASSLESSSGTYEQYF. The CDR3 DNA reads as TGCGCCAGCAGCTTGGAGTCCTCTAGCGGGACCTACGAGCAGTACTTC.

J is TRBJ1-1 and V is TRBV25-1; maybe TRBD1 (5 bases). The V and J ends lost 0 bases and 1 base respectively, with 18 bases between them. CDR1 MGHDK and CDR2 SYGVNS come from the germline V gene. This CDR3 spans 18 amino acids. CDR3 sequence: CASSEYGRDLKGNTEAFF. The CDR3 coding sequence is TGTGCCAGCAGTGAATACGGCCGGGACCTCAAAGGGAACACTGAAGCTTTCTTT.

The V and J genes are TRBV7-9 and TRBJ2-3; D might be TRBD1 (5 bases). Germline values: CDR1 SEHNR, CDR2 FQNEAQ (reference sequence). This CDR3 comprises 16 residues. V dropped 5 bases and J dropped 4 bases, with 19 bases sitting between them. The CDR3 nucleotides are TGTGCCAGCAGCGGAATCTGGGGCGACGAGGCAGATACGCAGTATTTT. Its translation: CASSGIWGDEADTQYF.

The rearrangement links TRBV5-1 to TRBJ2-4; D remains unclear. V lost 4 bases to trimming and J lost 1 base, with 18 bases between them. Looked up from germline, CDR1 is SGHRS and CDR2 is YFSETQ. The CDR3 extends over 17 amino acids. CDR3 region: CASSPTFRANAKNIQYF. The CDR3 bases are TGCGCCAGCAGCCCCACTTTTCGGGCGAACGCCAAAAACATTCAGTACTTC.

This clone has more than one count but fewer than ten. CDR3 nucleotides: TGTGCCAGCAGTCAACTAGCGGGAACAGATACGCAGTATTTT. It translates to CASSQLAGTDTQYF. The gene calls are TRBV27 and TRBJ2-3; TRBD2 agrees at 10 bases. The germline gives CDR1 MNHEY, CDR2 SMNVEV (reference sequence). With V trimmed by 5 bases and J by 3 bases, 2 bases remained unmatched. CDR3 size: 14 residues.

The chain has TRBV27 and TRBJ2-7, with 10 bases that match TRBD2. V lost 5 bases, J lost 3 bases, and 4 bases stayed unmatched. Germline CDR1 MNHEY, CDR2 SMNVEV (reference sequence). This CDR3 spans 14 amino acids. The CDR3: CASSRTSGNYEQYF. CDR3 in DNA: TGTGCCAGCAGTCGGACTAGCGGAAACTACGAGCAGTACTTC.

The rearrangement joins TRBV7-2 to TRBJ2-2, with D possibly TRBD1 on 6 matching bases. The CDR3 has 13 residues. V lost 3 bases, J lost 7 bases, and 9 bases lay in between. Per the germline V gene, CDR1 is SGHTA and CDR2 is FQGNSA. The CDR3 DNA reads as TGTGCCAGCAGCTTTCAGGGGAACGGGGAGCTGTTTTTT. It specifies CASSFQGNGELFF.

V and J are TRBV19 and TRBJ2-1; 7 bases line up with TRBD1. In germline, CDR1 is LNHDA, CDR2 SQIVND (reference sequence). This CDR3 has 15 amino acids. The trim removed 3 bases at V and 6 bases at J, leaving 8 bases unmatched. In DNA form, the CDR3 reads TGTGCCAGTAGTATTTGGGACAGTATGGGCAATGAGCAGTTCTTC. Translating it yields CASSIWDSMGNEQFF.

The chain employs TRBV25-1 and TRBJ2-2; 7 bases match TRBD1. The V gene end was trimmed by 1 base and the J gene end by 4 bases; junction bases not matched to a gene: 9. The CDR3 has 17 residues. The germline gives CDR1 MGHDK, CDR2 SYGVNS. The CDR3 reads CASSELRLTGSTGELFF. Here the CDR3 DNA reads TGTGCCAGCAGTGAATTGCGGTTGACAGGGTCCACCGGGGAGCTGTTTTTT. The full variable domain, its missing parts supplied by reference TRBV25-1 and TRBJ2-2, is EADIYQTPRYLVIGTGKKITLECSQTMGHDKMYWYQQDPGMELHLIHYSYGVNSTEKGDLSSESTVSRIRTEHFPLTLESARPSHTSQYLCASSELRLTGSTGELFFGEGSRLTVL.

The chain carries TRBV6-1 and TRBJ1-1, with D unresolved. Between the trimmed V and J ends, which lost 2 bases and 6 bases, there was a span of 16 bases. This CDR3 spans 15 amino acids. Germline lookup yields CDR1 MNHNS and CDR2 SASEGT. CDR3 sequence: CASSESRGLDPEAFF. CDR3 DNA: TGTGCCAGCAGTGAAAGTCGAGGTCTGGATCCTGAAGCTTTCTTT.

CDR3 amino acids: CASRSSRSSTDTQYF. CDR3 nucleotides: TGTGCCAGCAGGTCTAGCAGGAGCAGCACAGATACGCAGTATTTT. This rearrangement joins TRBV5-6 to TRBJ2-3, with a weak D call TRBD2 (5 bases). V was cut by 5 bases and J by 0 bases, with 13 bases left in between. The CDR3 runs to 15 residues. CDR1 is SGHDT, CDR2 YYEEEE, per germline.

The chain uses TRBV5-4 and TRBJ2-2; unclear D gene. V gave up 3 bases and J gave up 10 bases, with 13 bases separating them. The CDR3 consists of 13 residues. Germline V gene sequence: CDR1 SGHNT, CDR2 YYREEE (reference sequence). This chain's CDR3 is CASSSNMMEELFF. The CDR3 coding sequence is TGTGCCAGCAGCTCCAATATGATGGAGGAGCTGTTTTTT.

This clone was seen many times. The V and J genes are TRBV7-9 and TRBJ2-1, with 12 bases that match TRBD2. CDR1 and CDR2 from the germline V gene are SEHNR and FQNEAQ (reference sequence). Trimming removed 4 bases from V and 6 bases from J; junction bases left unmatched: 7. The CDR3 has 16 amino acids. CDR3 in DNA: TGTGCCAGCAGCTCCAGGACTAGCGGGACCAGCAATGAGCAGTTCTTC. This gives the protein CASSSRTSGTSNEQFF. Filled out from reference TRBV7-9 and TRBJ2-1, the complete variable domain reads DTGVSQNPRHKITKRGQNVTFRCDPISEHNRLYWYRQTLGQGPEFLTYFQNEAQLEKSRLLSDRFSAERPKGSFSTLEIQRTEQGDSAMYLCASSSRTSGTSNEQFFGPGTRLTVL.

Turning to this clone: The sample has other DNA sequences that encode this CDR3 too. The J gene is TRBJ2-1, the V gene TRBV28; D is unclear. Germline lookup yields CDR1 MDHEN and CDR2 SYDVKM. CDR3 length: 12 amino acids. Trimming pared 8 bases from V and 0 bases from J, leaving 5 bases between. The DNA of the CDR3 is TGTGCCAGCGGCGGCTCCTACAATGAGCAGTTCTTC. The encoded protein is CASGGSYNEQFF.

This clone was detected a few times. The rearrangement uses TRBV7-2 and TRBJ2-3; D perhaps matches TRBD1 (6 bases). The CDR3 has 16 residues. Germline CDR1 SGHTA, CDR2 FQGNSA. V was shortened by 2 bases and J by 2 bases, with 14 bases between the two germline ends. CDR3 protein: CASSLWGTHNTDTQYF. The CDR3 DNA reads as TGTGCCAGCAGCTTATGGGGGACACACAACACAGATACGCAGTATTTT.

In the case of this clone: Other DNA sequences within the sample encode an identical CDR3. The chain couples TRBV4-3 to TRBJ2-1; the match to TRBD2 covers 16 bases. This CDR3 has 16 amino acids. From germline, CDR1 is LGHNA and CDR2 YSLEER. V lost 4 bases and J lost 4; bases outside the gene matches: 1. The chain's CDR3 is CASSPGLAGGYNEQFF. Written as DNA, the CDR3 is TGCGCCAGCAGCCCGGGACTAGCGGGAGGGTACAATGAGCAGTTCTTC.

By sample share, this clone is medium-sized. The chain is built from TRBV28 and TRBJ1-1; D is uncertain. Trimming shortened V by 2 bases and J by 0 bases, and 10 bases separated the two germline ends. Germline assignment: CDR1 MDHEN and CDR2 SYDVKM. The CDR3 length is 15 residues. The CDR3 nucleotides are TGTGCCAGCAGTTTACGCCAGACAATGAACACTGAAGCTTTCTTT. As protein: CASSLRQTMNTEAFF.

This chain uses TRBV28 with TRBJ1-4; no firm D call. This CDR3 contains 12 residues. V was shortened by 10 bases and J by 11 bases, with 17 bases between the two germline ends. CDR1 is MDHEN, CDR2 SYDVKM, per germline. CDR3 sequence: CATLSPMRKLFF. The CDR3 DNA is TGTGCCACCTTATCCCCGATGCGGAAACTGTTTTTT.

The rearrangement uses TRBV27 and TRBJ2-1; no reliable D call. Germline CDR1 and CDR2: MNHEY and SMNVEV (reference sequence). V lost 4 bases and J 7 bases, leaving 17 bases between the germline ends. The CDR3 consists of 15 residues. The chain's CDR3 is CASSSPLKAWNEQFF. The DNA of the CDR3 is TGTGCCAGCAGTTCCCCGTTGAAGGCCTGGAATGAGCAGTTCTTC.